These 21 T cell receptor beta chains were sequenced from one sample in a study of T cells in Graves' hyperthyroidism and ophthalmopathy (dated by TCRdb to the late 2010s). Receptor amplification or capture employed multiplex PCR. For sequencing, an Illumina HiSeq 2000 was employed. Amplification of TCR beta CDR3 regions was carried out from RNA transcripts. A first-round RT-PCR of the TCR CDR3 used the HTBI primer set with the Qiagen OneStep RT-PCR kit. The raw public data were reprocessed by TCRdb itself: fastp quality trimming at Q25, MiXCR clonotype calling, in-frame beta chains only. Merged by CDR3 protein, the rows form single entries marked with the most common genes and DNA. The sample records hundreds of thousands of distinct CDR3 sequences, around 40% of which are singletons. The top ten clones comprise less than 40% of the sample. The material sequenced was blood. Every receptor here comes from a woman aged 40-49 years with Graves' hyperthyroidism.

This clonotype was seen many times. This chain joins TRBV12-3 or TRBV12-4 and TRBJ1-1, with D unclear. CDR3 size: 14 residues. The V end was cut by 7 bases, the J end by 0 bases, with 12 bases between. CDR3 coding DNA: TGTGCCAGCAAGGCCAGATTCATGAACACTGAAGCTTTCTTT. Translating gives CASKARFMNTEAFF.

This clonotype was seen many times. The chain recombines TRBV10-1 with TRBJ2-2, with D uncertain. This CDR3 region has 10 residues. Germline V gene data show CDR1 as WNHNN and CDR2 as SYGVQD (reference sequence). V was cut by 6 bases and J by 6 bases, with 2 bases left in between. This CDR3 reads CASRAGELFF. The DNA for the CDR3 is TGCGCCAGCAGGGCCGGGGAGCTGTTTTTT.

This clonotype was picked up a small number of times. The V and J genes are TRBV12-5 and TRBJ2-7; D not resolved. The germline V gene has CDR1 LGHNT and CDR2 FRNRAP. V lost 2 bases and J lost 2, with 13 bases in between. CDR3 length equals 15 residues. The CDR3 sequence: CASGLPNVGTYEQYF. The DNA for the CDR3 is TGTGCTAGTGGTTTGCCCAATGTAGGAACCTACGAGCAGTACTTC.

This clonotype was seen repeatedly, ten times or more. J is TRBJ1-2 and V is TRBV5-6; D ambiguous. The CDR3 has 14 amino acids. Trimming left V 3 bases short and J 6 bases short, with 15 bases between. CDR1 is SGHDT, CDR2 YYEEEE, per germline. Written as DNA, the CDR3 is TGTGCCAGCAGCTCCCTGGACGGTGAGGATGGCTACACCTTC. Its protein product is CASSSLDGEDGYTF.

The sample holds many counts of this clonotype. CDR3 residues: CASSEVSFGSPLHF. CDR3 nucleotides: TGTGCCAGCAGTGAAGTGTCCTTTGGGTCACCCCTCCACTTT. J is TRBJ1-6 and V is TRBV6-1; the D is unclear. Trimming cost V 1 base and J 10 bases, with 11 bases left between them. Germline CDR1 and CDR2: MNHNS and SASEGT. This CDR3 has 14 amino acids.

With regard to this clonotype: At one of its ends the junction is not consistent with the germline gene, which may arise from a read error. CDR3 region: CAGSQEGGLINYGYTF. CDR3 bases: TGCGCCGGCAGCCAAGAGGGCGGACTGATAAACTATGGCTACACCTTC. This chain uses TRBV4-3 with TRBJ1-2; D uncertain. Germline V gene sequence: CDR1 LGHNA, CDR2 YSLEER. CDR3 length equals 16 residues.

Ten or more counts support this clonotype. V is TRBV29-1 and J is TRBJ1-5; the D gene is possibly TRBD1 (5 bases). This CDR3 is built from 14 residues. The V end was cut by 4 bases, the J end by 0 bases, with 10 bases between. CDR1 and CDR2 from the germline V gene are SQVTM and ANQGSEA. The CDR3 sequence: CSVAQGPSNQPQHF. DNA of the CDR3: TGCAGCGTTGCCCAGGGACCTAGCAATCAGCCCCAGCATTTT.

This clonotype was counted between two and nine times. V and J are TRBV15 and TRBJ2-7, with D perhaps TRBD1 (6 bases). Trimming took 0 bases from V and 3 from J, leaving 15 bases between them. From germline, CDR1 is LNHNV and CDR2 YYDKDF (reference sequence). The CDR3 loop spans 16 amino acids. The CDR3 DNA reads TGTGCCACCAGCAGAGAGGGTAGGGGGAGTTACTACGAGCAGTACTTC. The encoded protein is CATSREGRGSYYEQYF.

There are a few counts of this clonotype. The chain joins TRBV7-2 to TRBJ1-4; unclear D gene. Trimming took off 5 bases at V and 6 bases at J, with 19 bases between the two ends. The length of the CDR3 is 16 residues. The germline V gene encodes CDR1 SGHTA and CDR2 FQGNSA. CDR3 in DNA: TGTGCCAGCAGCCCCTTTAGGTCCCAAGTGGATGAAAAACTGTTTTTT. Protein sequence: CASSPFRSQVDEKLFF.

Details on this clonotype: Germline is not matched at one junction end, which may reflect a read error. The CDR3 loop is CATSDLDRIDGYTF. CDR3 bases: TGTGCCACCAGTGACCTGGACAGGATCGATGGCTACACCTTC. This sequence joins TRBV2 and TRBJ1-2, with 7 nucleotides matching TRBD1. This CDR3 spans 14 amino acids. Germline V lookup: CDR1 SNHLY, CDR2 FYNNEI.

With regard to this clonotype: A much more abundant neighbour one base away suggests this may be a read error. The rearrangement links TRBV12-3 or TRBV12-4 to TRBJ1-5; possible D gene TRBD1, 5 bases. CDR3 size: 15 residues. The V end was cut by 5 bases, the J end by 7 bases, with 18 bases between. CDR3 sequence reads: CASSAGDRSNQPQHF. CDR3 nucleotide sequence: TGTGCCAGCAGTGCCGGTGACAGATCGAACCAGCCCCAGCATTTT.

As regards this clonotype: Germline is not matched at one junction end, which may reflect a read error. The chain employs TRBV7-9 and TRBJ2-2; the match to TRBD1 covers 7 bases. This CDR3 is 15 amino acids long. Germline V CDR1 and CDR2: SEHNR, FQNEAQ (reference sequence). DNA for the CDR3: TGCGCCAGCAGCCTGAGATTACAGGGGACCGGGGAGCTGTTTTTT. Translating it yields CASSLRLQGTGELFF. The full variable domain, in which reference TRBV7-9 and TRBJ2-2 provide the parts outside the CDR3, is DTGVSQNPRHKITKRGQNVTFRCDPISEHNRLYWYRQTLGQGPEFLTYFQNEAQLEKSRLLSDRFSAERPKGSFSTLEIQRTEQGDSAMYLCASSLRLQGTGELFFGEGSRLTVL.

This clonotype was counted many times. The CDR3 DNA reads TGCGCCAGCAGCCTTTCGGGACAGGGAATCACCTTC. It translates to CASSLSGQGITF. The chain combines TRBV5-1 with TRBJ1-2; 9 nucleotides align to TRBD1. The V gene end was trimmed by 4 bases and the J gene end by 13 bases; junction bases not matched to a gene: 8. The CDR3 totals 12 residues. Per the germline V gene, CDR1 is SGHRS and CDR2 is YFSETQ.

This clonotype was picked up many times. The genes are TRBV6-6 and TRBJ1-4, with D perhaps TRBD1 (6 bases). The CDR3 is 14 residues long. Germline lookup yields CDR1 MNHNY and CDR2 SVGAGI (reference sequence). Deletions cut 7 bases from V and 8 bases from J, with 17 bases between. CDR3 in amino acids: CASKAGGGQEKLFF. For the CDR3, the DNA is TGTGCCAGCAAAGCGGGGGGGGGGCAGGAAAAACTGTTTTTT.

This clonotype came up once. A much more abundant neighbour one base away suggests this may be a read error. Because the CDR3 is missing its conserved closing phenylalanine or tryptophan, this is likely a read error. V is TRBV9 and J is TRBJ1-1, with D perhaps TRBD1 (5 bases). V lost 1 base and J lost 4, with 11 bases in between. The CDR3 has 14 residues. Germline V gene sequence: CDR1 SGDLS, CDR2 YYNGEE. CDR3 in DNA: TGTGCCAGCAGCGTATCCCCCGGGGGCACTGAAGCTTTCCTT. It codes for CASSVSPGGTEAFL.

This clonotype occurred many times. The chain employs TRBV10-2 and TRBJ1-1; TRBD1 aligns across 8 bases. The CDR3 extends over 12 amino acids. Germline V gene lookup returns CDR1 WSHSY and CDR2 SAAADI. V shed 8 bases and J 3 bases; nucleotides not matched to a gene: 2. CDR3 amino acids: CASGTGHTEAFF. DNA of the CDR3: TGCGCCAGCGGGACAGGCCACACTGAAGCTTTCTTT.

This clonotype showed up just a few times. The chain recombines TRBV5-5 with TRBJ2-5; 12 positions match TRBD2. CDR1 and CDR2 from the germline V gene are SGHKS and YYEKEE (reference sequence). Losses at the gene ends were 4 bases for V and 4 bases for J; bases not matched to a gene: 8. The CDR3 loop spans 16 amino acids. The CDR3 sequence: CASSILAGGPGETQYF. Written as DNA, the CDR3 is TGTGCCAGCAGCATCCTAGCGGGGGGGCCGGGAGAGACCCAGTACTTC.

The rearrangement uses TRBV5-1 and TRBJ1-6; possibly TRBD1 for D (6 bases). This CDR3 comprises 15 residues. Germline V CDR1 and CDR2: SGHRS, YFSETQ. The V gene lost 4 bases and the J gene lost 10 bases, with 18 bases spanning the gap. The CDR3 nucleotides read TGCGCCAGCAGCCAAGTTTCGGGGGGCGAGTCACCCCTCCACTTT. Its translation: CASSQVSGGESPLHF.

Points on this clonotype: Its ends do not fully match the called genes, so a read error is possible. J is TRBJ2-2 and V is TRBV5-1; 10 nucleotides agree with TRBD1. This CDR3 comprises 14 residues. From germline, CDR1 is SGHRS and CDR2 YFSETQ. This CDR3 reads CASRQGAGTGELYF. Here the CDR3 DNA reads TGCGCCAGCCGACAGGGGGCCGGCACCGGGGAGCTGTACTTC.

There are many counts of this clonotype. The chain has TRBV2 and TRBJ1-4; D is perhaps TRBD1 (6 bases). Deletions cut 8 bases from V and 5 bases from J, with 15 bases between. Per the germline V gene, CDR1 is SNHLY and CDR2 is FYNNEI. This CDR3 is 14 amino acids long. The CDR3 is CASGQGPGNEKLFF. CDR3 in DNA: TGTGCCAGCGGGCAGGGGCCGGGCAATGAAAAACTGTTTTTT. Supplemented by reference TRBV2 and TRBJ1-4, the full variable domain reads EPEVTQTPSHQVTQMGQEVILRCVPISNHLYFYWYRQILGQKVEFLVSFYNNEISEKSEIFDDQFSVERPDGSNFTLKIRSTKLEDSAMYFCASGQGPGNEKLFFGSGTQLSVL.

This clonotype was recorded a few times. CDR3 in DNA: TGCAGCGCCCCGGGACAGGATAAGTCTGAAGCTTTCTTT. Protein: CSAPGQDKSEAFF. V is TRBV29-1 and J is TRBJ1-1; 8 bases match TRBD1. The V and J ends lost 7 bases and 6 bases, in that order; junction bases with no gene match: 10. Germline CDR1 SQVTM, CDR2 ANQGSEA. The CDR3 sequence is 13 residues long.